A selection of T cell receptor beta chains follows, all from one sample in a study of cytomegalovirus exposure and HLA in healthy donors. Measured with immunoSEQ multiplex PCR; TCRdb has only the in-frame clones, and not every one. The sample lists about 94,000 clones, approximately 78% occurring once. The material sequenced was PBMCs. These receptors were collected from a woman aged 60-75 years in good health and CMV-seronegative. Both conserved end residues are part of each CDR3. The order of the fields is V gene, clone size, D gene, J gene, CDR3 DNA, CDR3 protein. The D gene is left open where the match is weak. Clone sizes are given selectively: once, few, many, or a class where the clone is expanded.

>TRBV18|NA|TRBD1|TRBJ1-2
TGTGCCAGCTCACTTTCAACCGCGGGACAGAAATATGGCTACACCTTC
CASSLSTAGQKYGYTF
>TRBV6-5|NA|TRBD1|TRBJ2-7
TGTGCCAGCAGTTACTCCGGACAGGGGACCTACGAGCAGTACTTC
CASSYSGQGTYEQYF
>TRBV19|NA|NA|TRBJ2-1
TGTGCCAGTAGTCCCGTGGGGCGGCAGGGTGAGCAGTTCTTC
CASSPVGRQGEQFF
>TRBV28|NA|NA|TRBJ2-7
TGTGCCAGCAGTTTAATAGGCGCGGGATCCTACGAGCAGTACTTC
CASSLIGAGSYEQYF
>TRBV15|once|TRBD2|TRBJ2-1
TGTGCCACCAGCATGGGACTAGCGGACTACAATGAGCAGTTCTTC
CATSMGLADYNEQFF
>TRBV4-1|NA|TRBD2|TRBJ2-7
TGCGCCAGCAGCCAGGCGAGCGGGGGGCCCTACGAGCAGTACTTC
CASSQASGGPYEQYF
>TRBV28|NA|TRBD2|TRBJ2-7
TGTGCCAGCTCTAGCGGACTCTCCTACGAGCAGTACTTC
CASSSGLSYEQYF
>TRBV7-9|NA|NA|TRBJ1-1
TGTGCCAGCAGCCCCCTAGGGGGGGGGTACACTGAAGCTTTCTTT
CASSPLGGGYTEAFF
>TRBV4-1|NA|NA|TRBJ2-5
TGCGCCAGCAGCCAAGATCCGAGACAGGAGACCCAGTACTTC
CASSQDPRQETQYF
>TRBV30|NA|NA|TRBJ1-3
TGTGCCTGGAACGGGGGACTCTCTGGAAACACCATATATTTT
CAWNGGLSGNTIYF
>TRBV7-9|NA|NA|TRBJ2-6
TGTGCCAGCAGCCGCGACAGGAGTGGGGCCAACGTCCTGACTTTC
CASSRDRSGANVLTF
>TRBV29-1|NA|TRBD1|TRBJ2-3
TGCAGCGTTGAATCCAGGGGGCGCCCAGATACGCAGTATTTT
CSVESRGRPDTQYF
>TRBV6-6|NA|NA|TRBJ1-4
TGTGCCAGCAGCTCCGGGGAGGCATCAAGGGGTGAAAAACTGTTTTTT
CASSSGEASRGEKLFF
>TRBV1|once|NA|TRBJ2-3
TGCACCAGCAGCCTATCACCCGGGTCGCAGTATTTT
CTSSLSPGSQYF
>TRBV5-6|once|TRBD1|TRBJ1-5
TGTGCCAGCAGCCGGGTAGGGGGCGAGCCCCAGCATTTT
CASSRVGGEPQHF
>TRBV4-3|NA|TRBD1|TRBJ2-7
TGCGCCAGCAGCCCCGGACAGGGTCGCCACGAGCAGTACTTC
CASSPGQGRHEQYF
>TRBV7-9|few|NA|TRBJ1-6
TGTGCCAGCAGCTTAGGTGGGGGAGGTAATTCACCCCTCCACTTT
CASSLGGGGNSPLHF
>TRBV27|NA|TRBD1|TRBJ1-2
TGTGCCAGCAGTACCCGACAGGGGGGGATCTATGGCTACACCTTC
CASSTRQGGIYGYTF
>TRBV30|NA|TRBD1|TRBJ2-3
TGTGCCTGGAGTGGCGGGACAGGGGCAGATACGCAGTATTTT
CAWSGGTGADTQYF
>TRBV5-1|NA|NA|TRBJ1-3
TGCGCCAGCAGCTTGGATTGGGGGCCTGGAAACACCATATATTTT
CASSLDWGPGNTIYF
>TRBV7-9|NA|NA|TRBJ1-3
TGTGCCAGCAGCTACACCTCTGGAAACACCATATATTTT
CASSYTSGNTIYF
>TRBV5-4|NA|TRBD2|TRBJ2-7
TGTGCCAGCAGCCCGCGGAGCGGGGACTCCTACGAGCAGTACTTC
CASSPRSGDSYEQYF
>TRBV4-3|NA|TRBD2|TRBJ2-1
TGCGCCAGCAGCCAAGCGTTAAGAGCGGGACCTGGCTACAATGAGCAGTTCTTC
CASSQALRAGPGYNEQFF
>TRBV28|NA|TRBD2|TRBJ2-7
TGTGCCAGCAGTGAAGCGGGGGCCTACGAGCAGTACTTC
CASSEAGAYEQYF
>TRBV7-2|NA|NA|TRBJ1-2
TGTGCCAGCAGCCCACCGGGGGGTTTCTATGGCTACACCTTC
CASSPPGGFYGYTF
>TRBV29-1|NA|TRBD1|TRBJ2-1
TGCAGCGTTGGGGGACAGGGCTACAATGAGCAGTTCTTC
CSVGGQGYNEQFF
>TRBV15|NA|NA|TRBJ1-5
TGTGCCACCAGCAGAGGGGAGGGGGGGGGCAGGGGATACCAGCCCCAGCATTTT
CATSRGEGGGRGYQPQHF
>TRBV29-1|NA|NA|TRBJ2-3
TGCAGCGTTTACAGGGGCACAGATACGCAGTATTTT
CSVYRGTDTQYF
>TRBV6-5|NA|NA|TRBJ1-2
TGTGCCAGCAGTTACGGGCGTAACTATGGCTACACCTTC
CASSYGRNYGYTF
>TRBV4-2|NA|NA|TRBJ2-3
TGTGCCAGCAGCCAGGAGGGGGCGGATACGCAGTATTTT
CASSQEGADTQYF
>TRBV10-3|once|NA|TRBJ2-1
TGTGCCATCACGCGGGGGCTCGACAATGAGCAGTTCTTC
CAITRGLDNEQFF